This is a list of T cell receptor beta chains from one sample in a study of CD8 T cells in ankylosing spondylitis. One entry per CDR3 protein, called by TCRdb with MiXCR from the 5' RACE reads. The repertoire consists of around 300,000 distinct CDR3 sequences, with about 9.9% occurring once and the leading ten covering roughly 9.2%. Material for sequencing was blood, either unsorted or a sorted T cell fraction (not recorded which). Receptor source: a female donor with ankylosing spondylitis or in good health (not recorded which). Both conserved end residues are part of each CDR3. Each record gives: J gene, clone size, V gene, D gene, CDR3 DNA, CDR3 protein. D genes are given only for firm matches. Rows give clone size only sometimes, using once, few, many, or a class for an expanded clone.

TRBJ1-1	-	TRBV29-1	-	TGCAGCGGTACTTGGGGGTTTAAGACTGAAGCTTTCTTT	CSGTWGFKTEAFF
TRBJ2-3	-	TRBV6-1	-	TGTGCCAGCAGTGAACCAGGGATCACAGATACGCAGTATTTT	CASSEPGITDTQYF
TRBJ1-1	-	TRBV10-1	-	TGCGCCAGTACCTCGACGGGGCGGACTGAAGCTTTCTTT	CASTSTGRTEAFF
TRBJ2-3	many	TRBV6-2/TRBV6-3	-	TGTGCCAGCAGTTATCCTACAGGGAGGGTGGGAACAGATACGCAGTATTTT	CASSYPTGRVGTDTQYF
TRBJ2-6	-	TRBV2	-	TGTGCCAGCATAGACCGGAACTCTGGGGCCAACGTCCTGACTTTC	CASIDRNSGANVLTF
TRBJ1-1	-	TRBV7-9	-	TGTGCCAGCAGCCACTTGTCGCCTATGAACACTGAAGCTTTCTTT	CASSHLSPMNTEAFF
TRBJ1-1	many	TRBV5-1	-	TGCGCCAGCAGCTTGGGACTTTCCACTGAAGCTTTCTTT	CASSLGLSTEAFF
TRBJ2-7	many	TRBV5-1	TRBD1	TGCGCCAGCAGCTTGGGGGACAGGGTTACCTACGAGCAGTACTTC	CASSLGDRVTYEQYF
TRBJ1-3	few	TRBV4-3	-	TGCGCCAGCAGCCAAGATCCGCAGGGGGGAAACACCATATATTTT	CASSQDPQGGNTIYF
TRBJ2-1	-	TRBV5-5	-	TGTGCCAGCAGCCCCATACGTGGTATCCCTTCACCCAATGAGCAGTTCTTC	CASSPIRGIPSPNEQFF
TRBJ1-1	few	TRBV20-1	TRBD1	TGCAGTGCTAGAGTAAAGTTTCCAGGGGGGGAGGTGAACACTGAAGCTTTCTTT	CSARVKFPGGEVNTEAFF
TRBJ2-2	many	TRBV19	-	TGTGCCAGTAATCAGGGCACCCCCGTCACCGGGGAGCTGTTTTTT	CASNQGTPVTGELFF
TRBJ2-1	many	TRBV5-6	TRBD1	TGTGCCAGCCGCTGGGACAGCAATGAGCAGTTCTTC	CASRWDSNEQFF
TRBJ2-1	many	TRBV5-6	TRBD1	TGTGCCAGCAGCTTGGGCAACAGGGGCGTGGAGCAGTTCTTC	CASSLGNRGVEQFF
TRBJ2-7	many	TRBV5-1	-	TGCGCCAGCAGCTTGGTCCGGTCGGAGTTCCAGTCCAACTACTACGAGCAGTACTTC	CASSLVRSEFQSNYYEQYF
TRBJ1-2	few	TRBV6-1	TRBD1	TGTGCCAGCAGCAAGACAGGGGAAGGAGGCTACACCTTC	CASSKTGEGGYTF
TRBJ1-2	many	TRBV27	-	TGTGCCAGCAGTTTATCCTTCCGTGACATAAGACCCCCAAGCTATGGCTACACCTTC	CASSLSFRDIRPPSYGYTF
TRBJ2-2	many	TRBV9	TRBD2	TGTGCCAGCAGCGTAGGGCTAGCGGCCGCCGAGGAGCTGTTTTTT	CASSVGLAAAEELFF
TRBJ2-2	many	TRBV5-1	TRBD2	TGCGCCAGCACCCGACTAGCGGGGGCAAACACCGGGGAGCTGTTTTTT	CASTRLAGANTGELFF
TRBJ2-7	-	TRBV5-1	TRBD1	TGCGCCAGCAGGAGCGGGACAGGGGCGATCGAGCAGTACTTC	CASRSGTGAIEQYF
TRBJ2-3	many	TRBV20-1	TRBD2	TGCAGTGCCGATAGCGGGACATCCCAAGATACGCAGTATTTT	CSADSGTSQDTQYF
TRBJ2-5	many	TRBV29-1	-	TGCAGCGTTGGTGGGGGCGGAGAGACCCAGTACTTC	CSVGGGGETQYF
TRBJ2-1	-	TRBV5-1	-	TGCGCCAGCAGCTCCCGGGACTCGGGCAATGAGCAGTTCTTC	CASSSRDSGNEQFF
TRBJ1-1	many	TRBV5-1	TRBD1	TGCGCCAGCAGGTCCCCAGCCGGACAGGGGGCCTGGACTGAAGCTTTCTTT	CASRSPAGQGAWTEAFF
TRBJ2-1	-	TRBV7-2	TRBD2	TGTGCCAGCAGCACTAGCGGGGGAAACTACAATGAGCAGTTCTTC	CASSTSGGNYNEQFF
TRBJ1-3	many	TRBV20-1	-	TGCAGTGCTAGAGACAGTCGCTCTGGAAACACCATATATTTT	CSARDSRSGNTIYF
TRBJ1-6	-	TRBV2	TRBD1	TGTGCCAGCATTCGACAGGGAATAAGGAATTCACCCCTCCACTTT	CASIRQGIRNSPLHF
TRBJ1-4	many	TRBV12-3/TRBV12-4	TRBD1	TGTGCCAGCAGTTCGGGACAGGGGGCTGGTAATGAAAAACTGTTTTTT	CASSSGQGAGNEKLFF
TRBJ2-1	many	TRBV20-1	-	TGCAGTGCTATGGGTCTCTGGGACAATGAGCAGTTCTTC	CSAMGLWDNEQFF
TRBJ2-2	few	TRBV10-3	TRBD2	TGTGCCATCAGTGGATTAGCGGGACCGAACACCGGGGAGCTGTTTTTT	CAISGLAGPNTGELFF
TRBJ2-5	many	TRBV5-1	-	TGCGCCAGCAGCCTGTTTGAGACCCAGTACTTC	CASSLFETQYF
TRBJ1-2	many	TRBV3-1	-	TGTGCCAGCAGCCAAAGGGACTATGGCTACACCTTC	CASSQRDYGYTF
TRBJ1-1	few	TRBV20-1	TRBD1	TGCAGTGCTAGAGACCCCAGGGGGTCCACTGAAGCTTTCTTT	CSARDPRGSTEAFF
TRBJ1-5	once	TRBV20-1	TRBD1	TGCAGTGCTTCTACCGGGACAGGGAGGCAACAGCCCCTGCATTTT	CSASTGTGRQQPLHF
TRBJ2-5	-	TRBV5-1	-	TGCGCCAGCAGCTTGGTTGGCAGGGACCAAGAGACCCAGTACTTC	CASSLVGRDQETQYF
TRBJ1-2	many	TRBV6-2/TRBV6-3	-	TGTGCCAGCAACTTCGGGGCCTATGGCTACACCTTC	CASNFGAYGYTF
TRBJ2-4	few	TRBV7-2	-	TGTGCCAGCAGCTTAGCGGGGTCCTGGACGGACATTCAGTACTTC	CASSLAGSWTDIQYF
TRBJ1-1	many	TRBV5-1	-	TGCGCCAGCAGCTTGGCTGGACAGTCTAACACTGAAGCTTTCTTT	CASSLAGQSNTEAFF
TRBJ2-7	many	TRBV10-3	-	TGTGCCATCAGTGAGTCGTCAGGGAGTTACGAGCAGTACTTC	CAISESSGSYEQYF
TRBJ1-1	many	TRBV12-3/TRBV12-4	-	TGTGCCAGCAGTTTAGGAAAGGGTGCCACTGAAGCTTTCTTT	CASSLGKGATEAFF
TRBJ1-6	-	TRBV4-2	TRBD1	TGTGCCAGCAGCCAAGGGGACAGCAATTCACCCCTCCACTTT	CASSQGDSNSPLHF
TRBJ2-1	few	TRBV2	-	TGTGCCAGCAGTGTGACGGCGTTGGGTGAGCAGTTCTTC	CASSVTALGEQFF
TRBJ2-5	many	TRBV27	TRBD2	TGTGCCAGCCAACTAGCGGGGAGAGAGACCCAGTACTTC	CASQLAGRETQYF
TRBJ2-1	many	TRBV6-5	-	TGTGCCAGCAGTTACTGGGCAGGGTTCGACAATGAGCAGTTCTTC	CASSYWAGFDNEQFF
TRBJ1-1	many	TRBV7-2	TRBD1	TGTGCCAGCACCAAAACCCCGACAGGGAGGAGCACTGAAGCTTTCTTT	CASTKTPTGRSTEAFF
TRBJ2-1	-	TRBV27	TRBD2	TGTGCCAGCGCCAAATGGACTAGCGGGAGTGGTTCCTACAATGAGCAGTTCTTC	CASAKWTSGSGSYNEQFF
TRBJ2-1	many	TRBV20-1	TRBD1	TGCAGTGCTACTATCGGGAAACAGGGGAAGTTCTTC	CSATIGKQGKFF
TRBJ1-5	-	TRBV2	-	TGTGCCAGCAGTGTTTGGAGCCAGCCCCAGCATTTT	CASSVWSQPQHF
TRBJ1-1	few	TRBV30	TRBD1	TGTGCCTGGAGTCGCGACAGGGGTGAAGCTTTCTTT	CAWSRDRGEAFF
TRBJ2-2	few	TRBV7-7	-	TGTGCTAGCAGCGAGACACAGGGCCGGACCGGGGAGCTGTTTTTT	CASSETQGRTGELFF
TRBJ1-6	many	TRBV5-1	-	TGCGCCAGCAGCTCCTATGGGGGTTATAATTCACCCCTCCACTTT	CASSSYGGYNSPLHF
TRBJ2-1	-	TRBV19	-	TGTGCCAGTAGTTCCCCCCTGACTACTTCCTACAATGAGCAGTTCTTC	CASSSPLTTSYNEQFF
TRBJ2-1	many	TRBV6-1	-	TGTGCCAGCAGCCGGCGGACCAATGAGCAGTTCTTC	CASSRRTNEQFF
TRBJ1-5	many	TRBV20-1	TRBD1	TGCAGTGCTATATCACAGGGGAGTAATCAGCCCCAGCATTTT	CSAISQGSNQPQHF